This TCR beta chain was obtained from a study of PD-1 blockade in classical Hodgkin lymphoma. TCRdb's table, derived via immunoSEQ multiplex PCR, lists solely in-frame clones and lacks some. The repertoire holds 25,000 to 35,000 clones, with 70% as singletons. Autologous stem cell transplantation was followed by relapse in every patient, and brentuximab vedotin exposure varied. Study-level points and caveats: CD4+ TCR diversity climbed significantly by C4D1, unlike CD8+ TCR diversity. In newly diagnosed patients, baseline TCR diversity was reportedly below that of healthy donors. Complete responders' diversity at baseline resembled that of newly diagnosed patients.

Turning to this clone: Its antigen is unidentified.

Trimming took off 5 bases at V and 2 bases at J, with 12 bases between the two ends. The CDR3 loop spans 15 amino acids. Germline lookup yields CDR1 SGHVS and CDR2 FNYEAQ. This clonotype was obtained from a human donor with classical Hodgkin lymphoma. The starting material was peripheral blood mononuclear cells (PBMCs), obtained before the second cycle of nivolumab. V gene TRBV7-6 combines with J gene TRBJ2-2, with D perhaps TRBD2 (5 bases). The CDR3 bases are TGTGCCAGCAGCAATTCCGGGAAAAACACCGGGGAGCTGTTTTTT. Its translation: CASSNSGKNTGELFF. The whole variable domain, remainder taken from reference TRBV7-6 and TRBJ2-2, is GAGVSQSPRYKVTKRGQDVALRCDPISGHVSLYWYRQALGQGPEFLTYFNYEAQQDKSGLPNDRFSAERPEGSISTLTIQRTEQRDSAMYRCASSNSGKNTGELFFGEGSRLTVL.